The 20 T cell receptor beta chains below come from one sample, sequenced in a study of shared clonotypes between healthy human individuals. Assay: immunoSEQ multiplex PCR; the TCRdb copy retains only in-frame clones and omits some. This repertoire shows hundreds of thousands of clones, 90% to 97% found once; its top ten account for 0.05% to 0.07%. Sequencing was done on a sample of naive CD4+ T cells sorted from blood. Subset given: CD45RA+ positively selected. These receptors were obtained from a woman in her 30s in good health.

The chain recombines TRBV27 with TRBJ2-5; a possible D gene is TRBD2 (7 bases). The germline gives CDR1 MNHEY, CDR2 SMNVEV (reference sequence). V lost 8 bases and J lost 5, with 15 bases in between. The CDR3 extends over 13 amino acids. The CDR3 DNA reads TGTGCCAGCGGGGGGGGCTTATTGGAGACCCAGTACTTC. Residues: CASGGGLLETQYF.

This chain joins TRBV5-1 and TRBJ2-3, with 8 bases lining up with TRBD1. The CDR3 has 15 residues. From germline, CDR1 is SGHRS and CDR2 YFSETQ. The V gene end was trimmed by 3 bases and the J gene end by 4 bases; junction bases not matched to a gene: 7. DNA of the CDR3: TGCGCCAGCAGCTCCAGGGGGCTTGGGCCAGATACGCAGTATTTT. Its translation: CASSSRGLGPDTQYF.

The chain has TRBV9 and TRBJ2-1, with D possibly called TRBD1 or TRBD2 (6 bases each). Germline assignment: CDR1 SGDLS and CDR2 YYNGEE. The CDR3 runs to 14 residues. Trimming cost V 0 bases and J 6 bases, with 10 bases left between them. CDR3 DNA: TGTGCCAGCAGCGTAGTAGGAGGGGGCAATGAGCAGTTCTTC. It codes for CASSVVGGGNEQFF.

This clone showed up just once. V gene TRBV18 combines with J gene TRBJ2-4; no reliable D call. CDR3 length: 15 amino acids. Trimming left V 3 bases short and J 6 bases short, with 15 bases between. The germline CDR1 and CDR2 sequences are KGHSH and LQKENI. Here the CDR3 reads CASSPYRGDVNIQYF. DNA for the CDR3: TGTGCCAGCTCACCCTACAGAGGAGACGTAAACATTCAGTACTTC.

CDR3 sequence: CASSLGGAMAQETQYF. CDR3 nucleotides: TGTGCCAGCAGCCTGGGGGGGGCCATGGCACAAGAGACCCAGTACTTC. The rearrangement joins TRBV7-7 to TRBJ2-5; tentative D call: TRBD2 (7 bases). This CDR3 region has 16 residues. V shed 5 bases and J shed 2 bases, with 18 bases lying between them. The germline gives CDR1 SSHAT, CDR2 FNYEAQ (reference sequence).

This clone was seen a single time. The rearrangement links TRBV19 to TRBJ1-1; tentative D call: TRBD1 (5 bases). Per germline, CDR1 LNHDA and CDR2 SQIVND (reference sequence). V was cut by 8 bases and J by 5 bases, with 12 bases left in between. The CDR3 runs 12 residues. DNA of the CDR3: TGTGCCAGTGGGGGGGTGAGAACTGAAGCTTTCTTT. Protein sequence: CASGGVRTEAFF. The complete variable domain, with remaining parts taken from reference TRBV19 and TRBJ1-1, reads DGGITQSPKYLFRKEGQNVTLSCEQNLNHDAMYWYRQDPGQGLRLIYYSQIVNDFQKGDIAEGYSVSREKKESFPLTVTSAQKNPTAFYLCASGGVRTEAFFGQGTRLTVV.

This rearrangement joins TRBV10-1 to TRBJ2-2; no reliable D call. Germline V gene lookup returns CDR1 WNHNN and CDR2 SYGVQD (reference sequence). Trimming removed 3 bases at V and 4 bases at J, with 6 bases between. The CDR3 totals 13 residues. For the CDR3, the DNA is TGCGCCAGCAGTGATGAGTTCACCGGGGAGCTGTTTTTT. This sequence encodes CASSDEFTGELFF.

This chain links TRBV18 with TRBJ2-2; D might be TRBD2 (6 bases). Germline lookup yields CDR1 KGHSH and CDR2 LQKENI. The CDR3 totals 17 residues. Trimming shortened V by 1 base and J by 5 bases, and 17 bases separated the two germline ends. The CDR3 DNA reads TGTGCCAGCTCACCACTGGAGGGACCGGCGGGGACCGGGGAGCTGTTTTTT. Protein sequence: CASSPLEGPAGTGELFF.

CDR3 sequence reads: CSVETDSYEQYF. The CDR3 DNA sequence: TGCAGCGTTGAAACAGACTCCTACGAGCAGTACTTC. The chain combines TRBV29-1 with TRBJ2-5; D is unresolved. The DNA end lines up better with TRBJ2-7; the J call may be wrong. This CDR3 region has 12 residues. Germline CDR1 and CDR2: SQVTM and ANQGSEA.

Here the CDR3 reads CASSQASGLGGREQYF. The CDR3 bases are TGCGCCAGCAGCCAGGCCTCGGGACTAGGAGGTCGCGAGCAGTACTTC. The chain uses TRBV4-1 and TRBJ2-7, with 8 bases lining up with TRBD2. CDR1 and CDR2 from the germline V gene are MGHRA and YSYEKL. This CDR3 has 16 amino acids. V lost 3 bases to trimming and J lost 6 bases; unmatched junction nucleotides: 13.

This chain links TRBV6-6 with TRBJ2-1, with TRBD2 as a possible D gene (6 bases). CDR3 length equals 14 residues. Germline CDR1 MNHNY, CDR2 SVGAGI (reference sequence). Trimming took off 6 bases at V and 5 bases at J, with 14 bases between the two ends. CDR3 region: CASSAKRLDNEQFF. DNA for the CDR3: TGTGCCAGCAGCGCGAAGCGACTAGACAATGAGCAGTTCTTC.

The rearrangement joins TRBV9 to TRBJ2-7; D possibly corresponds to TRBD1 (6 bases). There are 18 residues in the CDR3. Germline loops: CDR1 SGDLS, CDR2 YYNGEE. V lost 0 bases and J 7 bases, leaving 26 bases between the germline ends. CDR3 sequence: CASSVGKLLGTKAEEQYF. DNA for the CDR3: TGTGCCAGCAGCGTAGGGAAGTTACTCGGGACAAAAGCTGAGGAGCAGTACTTC.

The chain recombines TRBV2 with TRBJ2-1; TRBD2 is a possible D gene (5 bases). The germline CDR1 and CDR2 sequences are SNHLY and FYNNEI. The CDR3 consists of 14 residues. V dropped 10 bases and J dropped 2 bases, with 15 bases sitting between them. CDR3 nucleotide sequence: TGTGCCACCTTAAGCGGAGCGACCTACAATGAGCAGTTCTTC. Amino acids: CATLSGATYNEQFF.

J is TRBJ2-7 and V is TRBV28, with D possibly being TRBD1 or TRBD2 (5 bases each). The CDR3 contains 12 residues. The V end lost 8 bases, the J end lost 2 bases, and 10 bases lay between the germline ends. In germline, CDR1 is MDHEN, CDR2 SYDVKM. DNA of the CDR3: TGTGCCAGCCGACGGGACCCCTACGAGCAGTACTTC. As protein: CASRRDPYEQYF.

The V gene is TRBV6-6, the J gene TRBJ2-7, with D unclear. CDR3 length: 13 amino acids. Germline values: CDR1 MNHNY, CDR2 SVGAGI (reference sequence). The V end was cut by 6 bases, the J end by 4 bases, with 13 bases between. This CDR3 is CASSPGVVYEQYF. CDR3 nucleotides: TGTGCCAGCAGCCCTGGGGTGGTTTACGAGCAGTACTTC.

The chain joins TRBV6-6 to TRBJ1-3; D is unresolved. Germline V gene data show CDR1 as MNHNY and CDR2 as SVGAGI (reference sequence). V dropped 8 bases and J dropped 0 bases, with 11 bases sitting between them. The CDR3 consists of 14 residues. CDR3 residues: CASARVNSGNTIYF. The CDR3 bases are TGTGCCAGCGCGCGGGTCAACTCTGGAAACACCATATATTTT.

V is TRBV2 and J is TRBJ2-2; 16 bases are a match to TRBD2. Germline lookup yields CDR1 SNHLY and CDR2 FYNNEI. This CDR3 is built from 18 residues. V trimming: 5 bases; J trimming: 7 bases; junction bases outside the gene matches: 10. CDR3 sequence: CASSSGTSGRALHGELFF. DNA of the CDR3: TGTGCCAGCAGTTCAGGGACTAGCGGGAGGGCCCTGCACGGGGAGCTGTTTTTT.

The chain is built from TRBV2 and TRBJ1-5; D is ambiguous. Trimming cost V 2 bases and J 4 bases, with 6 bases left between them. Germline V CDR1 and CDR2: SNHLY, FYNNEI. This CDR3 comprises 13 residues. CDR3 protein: CASSESGNQPQHF. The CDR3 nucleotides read TGTGCCAGCAGTGAATCTGGGAATCAGCCCCAGCATTTT.

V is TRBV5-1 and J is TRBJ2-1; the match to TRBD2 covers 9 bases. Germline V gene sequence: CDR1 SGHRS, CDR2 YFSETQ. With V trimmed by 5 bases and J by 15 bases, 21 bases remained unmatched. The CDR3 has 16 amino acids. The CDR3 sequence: CASSDTSGFGPSGMFF. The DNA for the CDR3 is TGCGCCAGCAGTGATACCTCGGGGTTCGGGCCTAGCGGGATGTTCTTC.

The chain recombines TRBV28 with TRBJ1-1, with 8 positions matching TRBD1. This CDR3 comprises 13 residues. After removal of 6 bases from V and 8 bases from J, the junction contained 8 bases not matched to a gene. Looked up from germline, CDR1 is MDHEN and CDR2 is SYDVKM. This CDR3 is CASSSGQGREAFF. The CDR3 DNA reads TGTGCCAGCAGCTCCGGACAGGGAAGGGAAGCTTTCTTT.